This TCR beta chain came from a study of blood T cells in healthy people across ages. Donors ranged from 6 to 90 years old and were healthy Caucasians in Russia. A sample-barcoded 5' primer and a J-beta primer mix were used in a second PCR of roughly 7 to 11 cycles. TCRdb recomputed calls from the 5' RACE reads with MiXCR, one row per CDR3 protein. The repertoire holds 650,000 to 900,000 distinct CDR3 sequences, with less than 80% as singletons. Study observations and caveats: It was the long-lived donors that had more naive CD4+ cells and higher diversity than aged donors.

V dropped 3 bases and J dropped 10 bases, with 16 bases sitting between them. Germline V lookup: CDR1 LGHNA, CDR2 YSLEER. This CDR3 has 15 residues. This clonotype has just a few counts. Its antigen is not known. The material sequenced was blood. The chain carries TRBV4-3 and TRBJ1-6, with D possibly TRBD1 on 6 matching bases. The TCR sequence derives from a young man in good health. In DNA, the CDR3 is TGCGCCAGCAGCCAGGACGAGGGGGGCTACTCACCCCTCCACTTT. Encoded protein: CASSQDEGGYSPLHF.